Listed below are T cell receptor beta chains from one sample, sequenced in a study of T cell responses to AZD1222 COVID-19 vaccine. The protocol was immunoSEQ multiplex PCR, while the TCRdb copy is restricted to in-frame clones and leaves out a portion. The data contain about 110,000 clones, roughly 87% of them singletons. The material was peripheral blood, obtained on day 0 of MenACWY control vaccination. The source is an adult in good health. Both conserved end residues are part of each CDR3. The order of the fields is V gene, J gene, CDR3 protein.

TRBV18	TRBJ1-1	CASSPRGGENTEAFF
TRBV6-5	TRBJ1-1	CASSYSTGSTEAFF
TRBV6-5	TRBJ1-1	CASHSKHSFTEAFF
TRBV6-2/TRBV6-3	TRBJ2-7	CASSYASRGEQYF
TRBV7-9	TRBJ2-7	CASSGRGAREQYF
TRBV12-5	TRBJ1-4	CASGPGPDGQKLFF
TRBV7-9	TRBJ1-2	CASSPPGSGYGYTF
TRBV9	TRBJ1-6	CASSAGQLSSPLHF
TRBV3-1/TRBV3-2	TRBJ2-7	CASSQATSFTYEQYF
TRBV9	TRBJ2-7	CASGGLSYEQYF
TRBV12-3/TRBV12-4	TRBJ1-2	CASSLSNYGYTF
TRBV6-5	TRBJ1-1	CASRTEQFEAFF
TRBV27	TRBJ1-2	CASSLFPGLGYGYTF
TRBV6-1	TRBJ2-7	CASSEGGGESYEQYF
TRBV6-5	TRBJ2-7	CATREVGNEQYF
TRBV27	TRBJ1-1	CASSPDRVGTEAFF
TRBV4-3	TRBJ1-6	CASSQEGQGSSPLHF
TRBV4-1	TRBJ2-7	CASSRGSGDIPYEQYF
TRBV5-6	TRBJ2-5	CASSLRAGDSQETQYF
TRBV6-1	TRBJ2-6	CASSDIGSGANVLTF
TRBV9	TRBJ1-1	CASSRQLNTEAFF
TRBV19	TRBJ2-7	CASSTPGGAYEQYF
TRBV7-7	TRBJ2-5	CASSFGLAGGRGTQYF
TRBV5-4	TRBJ1-4	CASSLAGRSGQKLFF
TRBV3-1/TRBV3-2	TRBJ1-6	CASSLEGGSYNSPLHF
TRBV7-9	TRBJ2-7	CASSSEARGIDEQYF
TRBV30	TRBJ1-3	CAWSVGSGNTIYF
TRBV5-4	TRBJ1-2	CASSPIGGRGYTF
TRBV4-3	TRBJ2-6	CASSPIEGANVLTF
TRBV5-4	TRBJ1-2	CASSLDAANYGYTF
TRBV15	TRBJ1-4	CATRRQEGDEKLFF
TRBV29-1	TRBJ1-5	CSVGKDQPQHF
TRBV6-2/TRBV6-3	TRBJ1-1	CASSYSRGNTEAFF
TRBV7-2	TRBJ2-1	CASKLWRGLSSYNEQFF
TRBV2	TRBJ2-6	CASRDRDAGANVLTF
TRBV5-6	TRBJ1-1	CASSLVDRNTEAFF
TRBV2	TRBJ1-4	CASSEMGQGNEKLFF
TRBV6-5	TRBJ1-5	CASSTLNQPQHF
TRBV27	TRBJ1-2	CASGQGAYGYTF
TRBV6-5	TRBJ1-2	CASNPGKAYGYTF
TRBV2	TRBJ2-5	CASSEAGREETQYF
TRBV5-4	TRBJ1-4	CASSFGRGALNEKLFF
TRBV2	TRBJ1-1	CASSRQGWNTEAFF
TRBV27	TRBJ1-5	CASSLLGAGNQPQHF
TRBV3-1/TRBV3-2	TRBJ1-2	CASSQEGVYGGPGYGYTF
TRBV3-1/TRBV3-2	TRBJ1-1	CASSPLDKNTEAFF
TRBV18	TRBJ2-1	CASSSQGLYNEQFF
TRBV7-2	TRBJ2-7	CASSGTGPSYEQYF